This T cell receptor (beta chain) was sequenced during a study of T cell repertoires in cytomegalovirus infection. A note on this clonotype: Its specificity is unknown.

This CDR3 has 15 residues. Per the germline V gene, CDR1 is LNHDA and CDR2 is SQIVND (reference sequence). V lost 5 bases to trimming and J lost 4 bases; unmatched junction nucleotides: 8. TCRdb analysed the reads with MiXCR anew, one entry per CDR3 protein. The sample lists 27,000 or so distinct CDR3 sequences; around 19% were seen once. The chain combines TRBV19 with TRBJ2-1; 7 bases fit TRBD2. This receptor was taken from a human donor in good health (CMV status not recorded). Some clones in this sample may be carry-over from other donors' samples. The source was CD8+ T cells from cultured PBMCs, collected from culture after CMV antigen stimulation. In DNA, the CDR3 is TGTGCCAGTAGTGATAAGGGAGGGCCGTACAATGAGCAGTTCTTC. This sequence encodes CASSDKGGPYNEQFF.